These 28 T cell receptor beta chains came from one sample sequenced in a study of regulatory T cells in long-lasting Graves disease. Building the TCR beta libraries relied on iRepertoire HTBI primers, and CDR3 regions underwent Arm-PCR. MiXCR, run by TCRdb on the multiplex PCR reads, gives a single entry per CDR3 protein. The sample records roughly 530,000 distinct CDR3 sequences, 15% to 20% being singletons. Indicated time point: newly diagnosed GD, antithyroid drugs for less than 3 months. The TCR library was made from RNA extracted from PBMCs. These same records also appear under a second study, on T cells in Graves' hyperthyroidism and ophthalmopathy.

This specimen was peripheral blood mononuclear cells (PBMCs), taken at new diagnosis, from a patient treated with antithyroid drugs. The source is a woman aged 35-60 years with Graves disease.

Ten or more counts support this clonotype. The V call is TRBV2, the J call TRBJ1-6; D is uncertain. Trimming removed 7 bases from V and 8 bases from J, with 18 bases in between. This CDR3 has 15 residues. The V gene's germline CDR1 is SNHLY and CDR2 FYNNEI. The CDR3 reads CASTEGQARDSPLHF. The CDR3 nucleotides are TGTGCCAGCACTGAGGGCCAGGCGCGGGATTCACCCCTCCACTTT. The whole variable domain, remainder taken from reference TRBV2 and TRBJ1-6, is EPEVTQTPSHQVTQMGQEVILRCVPISNHLYFYWYRQILGQKVEFLVSFYNNEISEKSEIFDDQFSVERPDGSNFTLKIRSTKLEDSAMYFCASTEGQARDSPLHFGNGTRLTVT.

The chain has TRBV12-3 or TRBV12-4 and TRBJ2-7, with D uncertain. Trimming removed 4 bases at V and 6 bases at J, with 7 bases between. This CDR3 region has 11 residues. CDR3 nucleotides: TGTGCCAGCAGTTCTGGGCCCGAGCAGTACTTC. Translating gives CASSSGPEQYF.

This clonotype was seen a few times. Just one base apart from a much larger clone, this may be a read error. CDR3 sequence: CASSFRRQPQHF. CDR3 sequence (DNA): TGTGCCAGCAGTTTTCGTAGGCAGCCCCAGCATTTT. V and J are TRBV27 and TRBJ1-5; D unclear. Germline V gene data show CDR1 as MNHEY and CDR2 as SMNVEV (reference sequence). V shed 3 bases and J shed 7 bases, with 7 bases lying between them. The CDR3 is 12 amino acids.

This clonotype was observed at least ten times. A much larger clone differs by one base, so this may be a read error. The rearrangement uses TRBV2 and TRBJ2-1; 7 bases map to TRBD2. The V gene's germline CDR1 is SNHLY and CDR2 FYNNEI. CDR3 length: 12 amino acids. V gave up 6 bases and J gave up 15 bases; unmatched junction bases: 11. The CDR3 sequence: CASRPAGEDPFF. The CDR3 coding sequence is TGTGCCAGCAGGCCGGCGGGGGAAGATCCGTTCTTC.

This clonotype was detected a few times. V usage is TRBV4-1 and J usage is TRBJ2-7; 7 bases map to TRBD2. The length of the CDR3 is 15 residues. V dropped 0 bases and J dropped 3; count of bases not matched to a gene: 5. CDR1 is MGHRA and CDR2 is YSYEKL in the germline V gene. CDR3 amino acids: CASSQDPGGGYEQYF. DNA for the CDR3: TGCGCCAGCAGCCAAGATCCGGGGGGAGGCTACGAGCAGTACTTC.

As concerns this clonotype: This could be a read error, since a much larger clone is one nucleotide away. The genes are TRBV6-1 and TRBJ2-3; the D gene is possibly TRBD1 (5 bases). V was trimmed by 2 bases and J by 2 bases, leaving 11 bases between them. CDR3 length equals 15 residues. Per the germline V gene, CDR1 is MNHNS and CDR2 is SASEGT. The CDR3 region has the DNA TGTGCCAGCAGTGAAAGGGGCCGCGCCACAGATACGCAGTATTTT. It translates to CASSERGRATDTQYF.

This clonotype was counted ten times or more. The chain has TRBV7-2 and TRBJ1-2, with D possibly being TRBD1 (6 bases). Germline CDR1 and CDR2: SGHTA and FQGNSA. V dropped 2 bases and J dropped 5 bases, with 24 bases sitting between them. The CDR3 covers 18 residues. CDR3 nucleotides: TGTGCCAGCAGCTTAAATCCGGGGGGGACATCCAAATTTTATGGCTACACCTTC. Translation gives CASSLNPGGTSKFYGYTF.

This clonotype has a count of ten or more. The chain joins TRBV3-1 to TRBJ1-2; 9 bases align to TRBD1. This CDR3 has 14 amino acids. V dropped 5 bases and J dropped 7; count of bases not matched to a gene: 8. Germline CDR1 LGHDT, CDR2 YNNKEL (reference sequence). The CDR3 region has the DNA TGTGCCAGCAGCACCCCGGACAGGGGATCTGGCTACACCTTC. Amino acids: CASSTPDRGSGYTF.

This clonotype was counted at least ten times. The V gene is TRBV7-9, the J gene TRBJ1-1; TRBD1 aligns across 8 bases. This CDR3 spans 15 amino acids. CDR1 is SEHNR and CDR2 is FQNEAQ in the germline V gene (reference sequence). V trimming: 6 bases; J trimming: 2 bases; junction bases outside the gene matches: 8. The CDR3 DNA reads TGTGCCAGCAGTTCCCAGGGGGCGCTAAACACTGAAGCTTTCTTT. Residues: CASSSQGALNTEAFF.

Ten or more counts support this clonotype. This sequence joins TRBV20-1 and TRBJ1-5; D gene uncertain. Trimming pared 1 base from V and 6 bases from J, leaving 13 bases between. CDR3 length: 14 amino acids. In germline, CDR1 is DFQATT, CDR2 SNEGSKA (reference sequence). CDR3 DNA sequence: TGCAGTGCTAGAGTCGGGAGCGGAAGTCAGCCCCAGCATTTT. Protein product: CSARVGSGSQPQHF.

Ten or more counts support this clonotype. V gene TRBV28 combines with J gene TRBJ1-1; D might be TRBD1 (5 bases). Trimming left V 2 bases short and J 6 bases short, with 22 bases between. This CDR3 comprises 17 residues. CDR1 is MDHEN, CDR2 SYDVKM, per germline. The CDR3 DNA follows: TGTGCCAGCAGTTTACCGACGCAGGGACTGGGGTTCGCTGAAGCTTTCTTT. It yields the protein CASSLPTQGLGFAEAFF.

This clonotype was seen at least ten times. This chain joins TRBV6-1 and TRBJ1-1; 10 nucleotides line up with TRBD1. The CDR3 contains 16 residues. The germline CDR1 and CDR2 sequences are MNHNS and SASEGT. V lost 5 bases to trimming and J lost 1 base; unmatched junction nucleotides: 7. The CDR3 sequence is CASSIQWTGGNTEAFF. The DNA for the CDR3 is TGTGCCAGCAGTATCCAATGGACAGGGGGGAACACTGAAGCTTTCTTT.

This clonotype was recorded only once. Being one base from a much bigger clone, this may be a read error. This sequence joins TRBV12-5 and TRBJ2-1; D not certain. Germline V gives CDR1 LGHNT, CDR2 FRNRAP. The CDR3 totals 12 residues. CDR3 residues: CASGLGYNKQFF. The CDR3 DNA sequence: TGTGCTAGTGGTTTGGGTTACAATAAGCAGTTCTTC.

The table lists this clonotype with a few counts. This CDR3 is CASSGPQDRAKNIQYF. The CDR3 bases are TGTGCCAGCAGCGGACCGCAGGACCGAGCCAAAAACATTCAGTACTTC. V is TRBV2 and J is TRBJ2-4; D unresolved. Germline V lookup: CDR1 SNHLY, CDR2 FYNNEI. V lost 6 bases and J 0 bases, leaving 15 bases between the germline ends. The CDR3 has 16 residues. Filled out from reference TRBV2 and TRBJ2-4, the complete variable domain reads EPEVTQTPSHQVTQMGQEVILRCVPISNHLYFYWYRQILGQKVEFLVSFYNNEISEKSEIFDDQFSVERPDGSNFTLKIRSTKLEDSAMYFCASSGPQDRAKNIQYFGAGTRLSVL.

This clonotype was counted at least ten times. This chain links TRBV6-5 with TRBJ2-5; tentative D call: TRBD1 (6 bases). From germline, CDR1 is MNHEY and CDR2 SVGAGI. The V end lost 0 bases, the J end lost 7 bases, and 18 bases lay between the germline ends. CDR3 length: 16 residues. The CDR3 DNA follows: TGTGCCAGCAGTTACTCGTTCGTGGGCCTAGGGGGGACCCAGTACTTC. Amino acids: CASSYSFVGLGGTQYF.

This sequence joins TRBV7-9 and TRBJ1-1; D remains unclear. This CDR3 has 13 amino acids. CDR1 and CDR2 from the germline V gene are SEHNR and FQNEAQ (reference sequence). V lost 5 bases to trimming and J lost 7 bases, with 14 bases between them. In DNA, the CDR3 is TGTGCCAGCAGCCGTAATGGGGATTTTGAAGCTTTCTTT. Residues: CASSRNGDFEAFF. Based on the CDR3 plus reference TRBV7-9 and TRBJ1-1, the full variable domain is DTGVSQNPRHKITKRGQNVTFRCDPISEHNRLYWYRQTLGQGPEFLTYFQNEAQLEKSRLLSDRFSAERPKGSFSTLEIQRTEQGDSAMYLCASSRNGDFEAFFGQGTRLTVV.

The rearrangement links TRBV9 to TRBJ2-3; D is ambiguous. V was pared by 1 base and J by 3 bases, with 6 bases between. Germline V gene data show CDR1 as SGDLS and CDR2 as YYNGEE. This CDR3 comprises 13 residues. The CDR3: CASSVYPTDTQYF. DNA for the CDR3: TGTGCCAGCAGCGTATACCCTACAGATACGCAGTATTTT. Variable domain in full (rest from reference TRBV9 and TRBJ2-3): DSGVTQTPKHLITATGQRVTLRCSPRSGDLSVYWYQQSLDQGLQFLIQYYNGEERAKGNILERFSAQQFPDLHSELNLSSLELGDSALYFCASSVYPTDTQYFGPGTRLTVL.

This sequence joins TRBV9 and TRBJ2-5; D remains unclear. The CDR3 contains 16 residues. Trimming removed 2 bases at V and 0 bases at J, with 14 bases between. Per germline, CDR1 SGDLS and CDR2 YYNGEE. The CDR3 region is CASSVAVEAYQETQYF. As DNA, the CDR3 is TGTGCCAGCAGCGTCGCGGTGGAAGCTTACCAAGAGACCCAGTACTTC.

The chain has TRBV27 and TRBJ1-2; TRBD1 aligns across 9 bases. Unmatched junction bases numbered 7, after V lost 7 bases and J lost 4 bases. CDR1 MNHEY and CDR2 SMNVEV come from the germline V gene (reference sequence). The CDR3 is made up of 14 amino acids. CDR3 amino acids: CASKLQGAGYGYTF. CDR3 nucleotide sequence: TGTGCCAGCAAACTACAGGGGGCCGGCTATGGCTACACCTTC.

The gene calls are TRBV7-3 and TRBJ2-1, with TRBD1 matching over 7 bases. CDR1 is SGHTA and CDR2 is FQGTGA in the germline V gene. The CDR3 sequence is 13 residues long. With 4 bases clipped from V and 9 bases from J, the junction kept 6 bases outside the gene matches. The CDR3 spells CASSSTGEGEQFF. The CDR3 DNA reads TGTGCCAGCAGCTCTACAGGGGAAGGTGAGCAGTTCTTC.

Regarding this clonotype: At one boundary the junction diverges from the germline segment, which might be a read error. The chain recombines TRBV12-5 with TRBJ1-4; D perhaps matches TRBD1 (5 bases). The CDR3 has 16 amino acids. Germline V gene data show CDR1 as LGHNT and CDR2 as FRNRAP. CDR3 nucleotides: TGTGCTAGTGGTTTGGGTGTCCAGGGTGTCTCTGAAAGACTGTTTTTT. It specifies CASGLGVQGVSERLFF.

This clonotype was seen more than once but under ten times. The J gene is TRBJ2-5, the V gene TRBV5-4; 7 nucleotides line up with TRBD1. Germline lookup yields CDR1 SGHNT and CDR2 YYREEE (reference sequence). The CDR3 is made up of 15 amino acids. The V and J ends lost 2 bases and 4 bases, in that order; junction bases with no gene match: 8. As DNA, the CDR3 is TGTGCCAGCAGCTTCGACGGACAGGCTGGAGAGACCCAGTACTTC. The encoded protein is CASSFDGQAGETQYF. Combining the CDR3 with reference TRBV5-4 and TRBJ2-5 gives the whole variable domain ETGVTQSPTHLIKTRGQQVTLRCSSQSGHNTVSWYQQALGQGPQFIFQYYREEENGRGNFPPRFSGLQFPNYSSELNVNALELDDSALYLCASSFDGQAGETQYFGPGTRLLVL.

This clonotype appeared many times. CDR3 sequence: CASSSMDRGQLTDTQYF. CDR3 DNA sequence: TGTGCCAGCAGCTCCATGGACAGGGGCCAGCTCACAGATACGCAGTATTTT. The rearrangement joins TRBV11-2 to TRBJ2-3, with 9 bases lining up with TRBD1. CDR3 length: 17 residues. CDR1 SGHAT and CDR2 FQNNGV come from the germline V gene. Unmatched junction bases numbered 10, after V lost 4 bases and J lost 2 bases.

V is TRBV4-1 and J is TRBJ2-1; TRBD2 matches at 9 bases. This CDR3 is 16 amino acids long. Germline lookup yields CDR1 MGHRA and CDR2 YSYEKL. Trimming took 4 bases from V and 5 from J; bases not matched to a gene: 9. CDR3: CASSPLGSGGNNEQFF. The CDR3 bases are TGCGCCAGCAGCCCCCTGGGCAGCGGGGGGAACAATGAGCAGTTCTTC.

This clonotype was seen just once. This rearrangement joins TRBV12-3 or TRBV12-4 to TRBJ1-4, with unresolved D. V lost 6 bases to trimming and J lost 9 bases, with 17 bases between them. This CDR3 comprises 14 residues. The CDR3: CASSQMGGKKKLFF. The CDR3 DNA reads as TGTGCCAGCAGCCAAATGGGTGGAAAGAAAAAACTGTTTTTT.

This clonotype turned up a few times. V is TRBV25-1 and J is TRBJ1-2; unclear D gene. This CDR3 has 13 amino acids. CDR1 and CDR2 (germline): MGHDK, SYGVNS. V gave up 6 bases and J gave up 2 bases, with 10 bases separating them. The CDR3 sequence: CASRPHGNYGYTF. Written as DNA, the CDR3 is TGTGCCAGCAGACCCCACGGGAACTATGGCTACACCTTC.

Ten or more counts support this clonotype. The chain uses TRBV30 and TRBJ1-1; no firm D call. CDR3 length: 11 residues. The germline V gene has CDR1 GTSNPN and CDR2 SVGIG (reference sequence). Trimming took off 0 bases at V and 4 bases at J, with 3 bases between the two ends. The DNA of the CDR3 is TGTGCCTGGAGTGTGGTCACTGAAGCTTTCTTT. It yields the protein CAWSVVTEAFF.

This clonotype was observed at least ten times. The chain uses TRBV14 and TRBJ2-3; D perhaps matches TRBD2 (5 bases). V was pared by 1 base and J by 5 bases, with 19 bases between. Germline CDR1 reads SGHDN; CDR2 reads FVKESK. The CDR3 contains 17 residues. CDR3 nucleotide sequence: TGTGCCAGCAGCCAAGTCTTTGACTACGACGTGGTAGATACGCAGTATTTT. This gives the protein CASSQVFDYDVVDTQYF.